The 8 T cell receptor beta chains below were found in one sample sequenced in a study of cytomegalovirus exposure and HLA in healthy donors. Vbeta (60) and Jbeta (13) primers were used in the PCR. Data came from immunoSEQ multiplex PCR; TCRdb stores just in-frame clones and leaves some out. This table has 58,000 or so clones, over 60% appearing once. Sequenced sample: PBMCs. These receptors came from a man between 50 and 59 years old in good health and CMV-seropositive.

The chain combines TRBV6-5 with TRBJ2-7, with D possibly being TRBD1 (5 bases). Germline V gene lookup returns CDR1 MNHEY and CDR2 SVGAGI. Trimming left V 4 bases short and J 6 bases short, with 7 bases between. The CDR3 consists of 11 residues. The CDR3 sequence is CASSSTGEQYF. The DNA for the CDR3 is TGTGCCAGCAGTTCCACAGGCGAGCAGTACTTC.

This clone turned up a few times. The chain has TRBV7-2 and TRBJ2-7; D might be TRBD1 (5 bases). V lost 6 bases, J lost 3 bases, and 18 bases lay in between. The CDR3 is 15 amino acids. The V gene's germline CDR1 is SGHTA and CDR2 FQGNSA. The CDR3 reads CASREQWGQGYEQYF. CDR3 nucleotide sequence: TGTGCCAGCAGGGAGCAGTGGGGTCAGGGCTACGAGCAGTACTTC. The variable domain in full, completed from reference TRBV7-2 and TRBJ2-7, reads GAGVSQSPSNKVTEKGKDVELRCDPISGHTALYWYRQSLGQGLEFLIYFQGNSAPDKSGLPSDRFSAERTGGSVSTLTIQRTQQEDSAVYLCASREQWGQGYEQYFGPGTRLTVT.

The rearrangement joins TRBV15 to TRBJ1-4, with D unresolved. CDR1 and CDR2 from the germline V gene are LNHNV and YYDKDF (reference sequence). The CDR3 has 14 amino acids. Trimming removed 2 bases at V and 7 bases at J, with 11 bases between. CDR3 DNA sequence: TGTGCCACCAGCAGATCCGGGTCGGCTGAAAAACTGTTTTTT. This codes for CATSRSGSAEKLFF. The entire variable domain, with the rest obtained from reference TRBV15 and TRBJ1-4, is as follows: DAMVIQNPRYQVTQFGKPVTLSCSQTLNHNVMYWYQQKSSQAPKLLFHYYDKDFNNEADTPDNFQSRRPNTSFCFLDIRSPGLGDTAMYLCATSRSGSAEKLFFGSGTQLSVL.

Note on this clone: The same CDR3 can be traced to other DNA sequences in this sample. The chain carries TRBV2 and TRBJ1-4; 7 bases match TRBD1. Trimming took 3 bases from V and 3 from J; bases not matched to a gene: 7. The CDR3 is 16 amino acids. Germline V gene sequence: CDR1 SNHLY, CDR2 FYNNEI. CDR3 nucleotide sequence: TGTGCCAGCAGTGAGCCACTGACAGGGTCTAATGAAAAACTGTTTTTT. This gives the protein CASSEPLTGSNEKLFF.

The rearrangement uses TRBV5-4 and TRBJ2-5, with unresolved D. V was clipped by 0 bases and J by 7 bases, with 10 bases between them. The CDR3 runs to 13 residues. CDR1 is SGHNT, CDR2 YYREEE, per germline (reference sequence). CDR3 protein: CASSLAVLGTQYF. CDR3 bases: TGTGCCAGCAGCTTGGCAGTTCTAGGGACCCAGTACTTC.

The rearrangement links TRBV7-9 to TRBJ2-1; D gene unclear. The CDR3 is made up of 13 amino acids. V lost 0 bases to trimming and J lost 7 bases, with 7 bases between them. Germline-derived CDR1 and CDR2 are SEHNR and FQNEAQ (reference sequence). The CDR3: CASSLARPNEQFF. CDR3 bases: TGTGCCAGCAGCTTAGCGAGGCCAAATGAGCAGTTCTTC.

V and J are TRBV9 and TRBJ2-7; 8 nucleotides align to TRBD2. CDR3 length equals 17 residues. After removal of 6 bases from V and 5 bases from J, the junction contained 19 bases not matched to a gene. In germline, CDR1 is SGDLS, CDR2 YYNGEE. DNA for the CDR3: TGTGCCAGCAACATCAGAGGGGCACTGCGGGGGGAGGACGAGCAGTACTTC. Amino acid sequence: CASNIRGALRGEDEQYF. Using reference TRBV9 and TRBJ2-7 for the parts outside the CDR3, the full variable domain is DSGVTQTPKHLITATGQRVTLRCSPRSGDLSVYWYQQSLDQGLQFLIQYYNGEERAKGNILERFSAQQFPDLHSELNLSSLELGDSALYFCASNIRGALRGEDEQYFGPGTRLTVT.

The V gene is TRBV5-1, the J gene TRBJ2-7; 9 bases line up with TRBD2. The CDR3 is 15 amino acids. V gave up 2 bases and J gave up 4 bases; unmatched junction bases: 7. Germline V CDR1 and CDR2: SGHRS, YFSETQ. CDR3 bases: TGCGCCAGCAGCTTTAGCGGGAGTGCGGGGTACGAGCAGTACTTC. Protein sequence: CASSFSGSAGYEQYF.